This T cell receptor (beta chain) stems from a study of identical twins. Via MiXCR, TCRdb re-called the 5' RACE reads, giving one row per CDR3 protein. Of approximately 700,000 distinct CDR3 sequences in the sample, 18% were seen once. This clonotype has only a few counts. The CDR3 covers 13 residues. V dropped 3 bases and J dropped 5 bases, with 10 bases sitting between them. This same sample was also taken into another study, of T cells expressing NK-cell markers.

The origin of this receptor is a woman aged 18 to 35 in good health. The specimen sequenced was PBMCs. The chain combines TRBV12-3 or TRBV12-4 with TRBJ2-5; D not resolved. CDR3 amino acids: CASSFTTGETQYF. The CDR3, as DNA: TGTGCCAGCAGTTTTACTACTGGGGAGACCCAGTACTTC.